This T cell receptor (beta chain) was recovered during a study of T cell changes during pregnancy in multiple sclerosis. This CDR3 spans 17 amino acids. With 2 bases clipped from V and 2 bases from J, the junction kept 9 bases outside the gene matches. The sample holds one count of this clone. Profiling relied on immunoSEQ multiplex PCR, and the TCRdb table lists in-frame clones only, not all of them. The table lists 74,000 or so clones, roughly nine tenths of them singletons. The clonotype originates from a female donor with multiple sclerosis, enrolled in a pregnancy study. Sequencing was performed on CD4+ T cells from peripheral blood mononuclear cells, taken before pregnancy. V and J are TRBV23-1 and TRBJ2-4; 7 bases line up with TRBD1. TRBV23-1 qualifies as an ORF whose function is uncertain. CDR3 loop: CASSQPRQGWTKNIQYF. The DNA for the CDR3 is TGCGCCAGCAGTCAACCGCGACAGGGTTGGACCAAAAACATTCAGTACTTC.